Sequencing of this TCR beta chain was carried out in a study of cytomegalovirus exposure and HLA in healthy donors. Study-wide points: A later analysis found TCR association rates differed by HLA locus, highest for DRB1 and lowest for HLA-C. 87-base-pair reads could not separate some V segments, including TRBV6-2 and TRBV6-3.

V lost 7 bases and J 1 base, leaving 11 bases between the germline ends. Germline V gene data show CDR1 as LNHDA and CDR2 as SQIVND (reference sequence). The CDR3 spans 14 residues. The primer mix had 60 Vbeta and 13 Jbeta primers. In the authors' methods: Approximately 11 million of some 80 million unique TCR beta chains were shared, per a later count. Sequenced by immunoSEQ multiplex PCR; TCRdb stores in-frame clones only, minus some. That table gives V, J and clone size, and the DNA gave D and trimming. This repertoire shows around 99,000 clones, around 69% found once; its top ten account for less than 2.5%. Worth noting for this clone: Antigen specificity is unknown.

Sequencing was performed on PBMCs. The chain recombines TRBV19 with TRBJ1-3, with a possible D match to TRBD1 (6 bases). The source of this sequence is a man aged 18-30 years in good health and CMV-seronegative. In DNA, the CDR3 is TGTGCCAGTACTGATAGGGGGTCTGGAAACACCATATATTTT. Its protein is CASTDRGSGNTIYF.